A selection of T cell receptor beta chains follows, all from one sample in a study of blood T cell repertoires in COVID-19. Assay used: immunoSEQ multiplex PCR; TCRdb lists only in-frame clones, some missing. The sample has around 370,000 clones; about 90% are singletons. What was sequenced was peripheral blood. The receptors come from a young woman who had recovered from COVID-19. Each CDR3 is given without its conserved first and last residue. The D gene is left open where the match is weak. Clone size is stated in some rows and not others, as once, few, many or a class when expanded.

j_call clone_size d_call v_call cdr3_aa
TRBJ2-2 NA TRBD2 TRBV7-2 ASSRSGTSGRGYTGELF
TRBJ1-4 NA TRBD1 TRBV5-8 ASSRGQGGNEKLF
TRBJ2-1 once NA TRBV7-2 ASSLSHLSSYNEQF
TRBJ2-1 NA NA TRBV30 AWSVGASSEQF
TRBJ2-1 once TRBD2 TRBV5-1 ASSLGGLGHNEQF
TRBJ2-1 NA TRBD2 TRBV5-1 ASSLKAGDSYNEQF
TRBJ2-3 NA NA TRBV5-4 ASSLDRASRTDTQY
TRBJ2-3 once NA TRBV6-2/TRBV6-3 ASSGLDRDTQY
TRBJ1-4 NA NA TRBV6-5 ASSSWDPDSREKLF
TRBJ2-5 NA TRBD2 TRBV9 ASSAMTSGRPQETQY
TRBJ2-1 NA NA TRBV5-8 ASSQDISSYNEQF
TRBJ1-1 NA NA TRBV19 ASSMEASEAF
TRBJ1-1 NA NA TRBV7-2 ASSPDVQPGSTEAF
TRBJ2-1 NA TRBD2 TRBV9 ASSATAGVTLF
TRBJ1-2 NA NA TRBV5-6 ASSPYPEGGGGYT
TRBJ1-2 NA NA TRBV6-5 ASSLDSYYGYT
TRBJ1-3 NA NA TRBV5-5 ASSFSGTIY
TRBJ2-1 once TRBD2 TRBV12-3/TRBV12-4 ATTSGYDNEQF
TRBJ2-5 NA NA TRBV28 ASSLPGIRETQY
TRBJ2-1 NA TRBD2 TRBV10-3 AISESSSGRNEQF
TRBJ1-2 few TRBD1 TRBV3-1/TRBV3-2 ASSQLTGGVGYT
TRBJ2-1 NA TRBD2 TRBV9 ASSPRTSAHNEQF
TRBJ1-1 NA NA TRBV11-2 ASSLHADTEAF
TRBJ2-3 NA TRBD2 TRBV7-2 ASSPRLAGGLRFADTQY
TRBJ2-2 once TRBD2 TRBV11-2 ASSLGSGTSLKTGELF
TRBJ2-3 NA TRBD1 TRBV19 ASSSQGVGDTQY
TRBJ1-4 once NA TRBV7-2 ASSLEIYNEKLF
TRBJ1-1 NA NA TRBV9 ASSVERGNAEAF
TRBJ1-3 NA NA TRBV27 ASSLASSGNTIY
TRBJ2-1 NA TRBD1 TRBV27 ASSQDGDRGFYNEQF
TRBJ2-1 NA TRBD2 TRBV7-6 ASSLAVGGRAGEQF
TRBJ2-3 NA NA TRBV5-1 ASSLVPGVLQIADTQY
TRBJ1-2 NA NA TRBV5-1 ASSLDTGWNYGYT
TRBJ2-1 NA TRBD1 TRBV6-2/TRBV6-3 ASSYRPGQGTDNEQF
TRBJ1-1 NA NA TRBV25-1 ASSEFEQGLTAF
TRBJ1-2 NA TRBD1 TRBV19 ASSIMAGGSYYGYT
TRBJ1-2 once NA TRBV4-1 ASSQAGEFVYT
TRBJ1-1 NA NA TRBV6-5 ASIGAGVLNTEAF
TRBJ2-3 NA NA TRBV19 ASMSGGTDTQY
TRBJ2-1 once TRBD1 TRBV27 ASSLRTGLNEQF
TRBJ2-5 NA TRBD2 TRBV6-6 ASSYSGRGETQY
TRBJ2-6 NA NA TRBV6-5 ASRDLSGGANVLT
TRBJ2-1 NA TRBD2 TRBV5-1 ASSARGLAGLNEQF
TRBJ2-5 NA NA TRBV7-2 ASSFLGSPLSQETQY
TRBJ2-5 NA NA TRBV24-1 ATSDHTGKFGQETKY
TRBJ1-1 NA NA TRBV5-1 ASSSWDTRMNTEAF
TRBJ2-3 NA NA TRBV5-1 ASSLGAGHTDTQY
TRBJ2-1 NA NA TRBV12-3/TRBV12-4 ASSPWGVEQF
TRBJ1-2 NA NA TRBV30 AWSVPGSNYGYT
TRBJ1-1 NA NA TRBV5-1 ASSLGPKNTEAF
TRBJ2-2 once TRBD1 TRBV9 ASSARQGPTGELF
TRBJ1-5 once NA TRBV6-5 ASSYRGNQPQH
TRBJ1-2 once TRBD1 TRBV12-3/TRBV12-4 ASSTTGDGYT
TRBJ2-1 NA TRBD1 TRBV7-9 ASSLLGQGAINEQF
TRBJ2-1 NA NA TRBV5-4 ASSFYSYNEQF
TRBJ2-2 NA TRBD1 TRBV6-1 ASSEQGVGGELF
TRBJ2-2 NA TRBD2 TRBV9 ASSVQTSGGRGELF
TRBJ2-1 NA NA TRBV5-6 ASSATSNEQF
TRBJ1-2 NA TRBD1 TRBV5-1 ASRQGTDDGYT